These 8 T cell receptor beta chains came from one sample sequenced in a study of human T cells and chemical hapten exposure. Time point described: pre-sensitization, week 0. The treatment was: therapeutic diphenylcyclopropenone sensitization with weekly scalp DPC. MiXCR was run by TCRdb on the RACE reads, yielding one entry per CDR3 protein. The data show about 300,000 distinct CDR3 sequences, 4.5% to 7% seen once. The sample in question was whole blood, obtained in connection with sensitization to the hapten diphenylcyclopropenone (DPC). Source of these receptors: a woman aged 18-30 years with alopecia areata. Some clones in this sample may be carry-over from other donors' samples.

This clonotype was counted ten times or more. The V gene is TRBV20-1, the J gene TRBJ1-1, with D possibly being TRBD1 (5 bases). Trimming pared 4 bases from V and 7 bases from J, leaving 10 bases between. The CDR3 loop spans 11 amino acids. Germline lookup yields CDR1 DFQATT and CDR2 SNEGSKA (reference sequence). Written as DNA, the CDR3 is TGCAGTGCTACCCCGGGACGTGAAGCTTTCTTT. Its translation is CSATPGREAFF.

This clonotype was seen a few times. CDR3 amino acids: CASSLVGGDNIQYF. For the CDR3, the DNA is TGTGCCAGCAGTTTGGTGGGGGGGGATAACATTCAGTACTTC. The chain combines TRBV12-3 or TRBV12-4 with TRBJ2-4; 7 nucleotides agree with TRBD2. The CDR3 sequence is 14 residues long. V dropped 3 bases and J dropped 7; count of bases not matched to a gene: 6.

This clonotype has only a few counts. The rearrangement uses TRBV27 and TRBJ1-5, with 7 bases that match TRBD1. Germline V gene data show CDR1 as MNHEY and CDR2 as SMNVEV (reference sequence). This CDR3 contains 15 residues. Germline trimming cut 4 bases from V and 2 bases from J; bases unmatched to any gene: 5. The CDR3 DNA is TGTGCCAGCAGTTCCCAGGGGGACCGCAATCAGCCCCAGCATTTT. Protein sequence: CASSSQGDRNQPQHF.

This clonotype showed up many times. CDR3 region: CASRLGPNTGELFF. The CDR3 DNA sequence: TGTGCCAGCAGACTGGGCCCGAACACCGGGGAGCTGTTTTTT. This sequence joins TRBV11-2 and TRBJ2-2, with D unresolved. The CDR3 is made up of 14 amino acids. V was shortened by 6 bases and J by 0 bases, with 8 bases between the two germline ends. Germline lookup yields CDR1 SGHAT and CDR2 FQNNGV.

This clonotype was picked up many times. The chain couples TRBV28 to TRBJ1-5; TRBD1 aligns across 7 bases. Trimming cost V 4 bases and J 7 bases; bases outside gene matches: 10. This CDR3 is 15 amino acids long. Looked up from germline, CDR1 is MDHEN and CDR2 is SYDVKM. CDR3 amino acids: CASSSLGGGVQPQHF. DNA of the CDR3: TGTGCCAGCAGTTCCCTGGGAGGGGGCGTCCAGCCCCAGCATTTT.

This clonotype has only a few counts. CDR3 amino acids: CASSLWTSPSTDTQYF. The DNA of the CDR3 is TGTGCCAGCAGCCTATGGACTAGTCCTAGCACAGATACGCAGTATTTT. V gene TRBV3-1 combines with J gene TRBJ2-3, with TRBD2 matching 7 bases. After removal of 4 bases from V and 0 bases from J, the junction contained 7 bases not matched to a gene. CDR3 size: 16 residues. The germline V gene encodes CDR1 LGHDT and CDR2 YNNKEL (reference sequence).

V gene TRBV29-1 combines with J gene TRBJ1-2, with 7 bases aligning to TRBD1. Germline CDR1 is SQVTM and CDR2 is ANQGSEA. The V segment lost 3 bases and the J segment 7 bases; nucleotides outside the gene matches: 14. This CDR3 region has 15 residues. The CDR3 sequence: CSVEVLGDSLRGYTF. The CDR3 DNA sequence: TGCAGCGTTGAGGTGCTTGGGGACAGTTTGCGTGGCTACACCTTC. Drawing the rest from reference TRBV29-1 and TRBJ1-2, the complete variable domain is SAVISQKPSRDICQRGTSLTIQCQVDSQVTMMFWYRQQPGQSLTLIATANQGSEATYESGFVIDKFPISRPNLTFSTLTVSNMSPEDSSIYLCSVEVLGDSLRGYTFGSGTRLTVV.

This clonotype was detected a few times. The chain links TRBV4-3 to TRBJ2-1; TRBD1 agrees at 11 bases. Germline-derived CDR1 and CDR2 are LGHNA and YSLEER. The CDR3 consists of 16 residues. V shed 1 base, J shed 2 bases, and the junction held 1 base outside the gene matches. This chain's CDR3 is CASSQGTGGAYNEQFF. The CDR3 DNA follows: TGCGCCAGCAGCCAAGGGACAGGGGGCGCCTACAATGAGCAGTTCTTC.